Listed here are 6 T cell receptor beta chains from one sample, sequenced in a study of tumor-infiltrating lymphocytes in localized non-small cell lung cancer (dated by TCRdb to the early 2020s). The protocol used for the library was the immunoSEQ multiplex PCR assay. TCRdb re-hosts the immuneACCESS table, in-frame sequences only. Its copies lack some clones; in the studies checked, an unresolved V gene accounts for under half of them, and the cause for the rest is not known. The sample has 12,000 or so clones on record, 84% of them singletons. The top ten constitute over 6% of the sample. Sequencing was carried out using lung tumor tissue. The receptors derive from a human donor with non-small cell lung cancer.

This rearrangement joins TRBV7-9 to TRBJ1-6; D may be TRBD1 (6 bases). Germline V gene data show CDR1 as SEHNR and CDR2 as FQNEAQ (reference sequence). V was pared by 5 bases and J by 14 bases, with 16 bases between. This CDR3 is 13 amino acids long. In nucleotides, the CDR3 is TGTGCCAGCAGCCCAGAGGACAGTTTAGCCCTCCACTTT. It translates to CASSPEDSLALHF.

This chain uses TRBV6-5 with TRBJ2-1, with 10 nucleotides matching TRBD1. The CDR3 loop spans 15 amino acids. Trimming at V came to 6 bases and at J to 8 bases, leaving 10 bases not matched to a gene. CDR1 is MNHEY and CDR2 is SVGAGI in the germline V gene. The CDR3 region is CASSPRTGGRDEQFF. CDR3 coding DNA: TGTGCCAGCAGCCCACGGACAGGGGGGAGAGATGAGCAGTTCTTC.

The V and J genes are TRBV9 and TRBJ1-6; D is ambiguous. V was pared by 0 bases and J by 9 bases, with 13 bases between. The CDR3 is 15 amino acids. Germline V gene data show CDR1 as SGDLS and CDR2 as YYNGEE. The CDR3 DNA reads as TGTGCCAGCAGCGTAGATGGGCAAAGCGGTTCACCCCTCCACTTT. It is translated as CASSVDGQSGSPLHF.

J is TRBJ2-5 and V is TRBV11-1; possibly TRBD1 or TRBD2 for D (5 bases each). The assigned J gene may be wrong: the sequence end matches TRBJ2-7 better. Germline values: CDR1 SGHAT, CDR2 FQDESV (reference sequence). There are 12 residues in the CDR3. In nucleotides, the CDR3 is TGTGCCACCCAAGGGGACGAGTACGAGCAGTACTTC. Protein: CATQGDEYEQYF.

The chain links TRBV11-3 to TRBJ2-5; 15 bases line up with TRBD2. The CDR3 sequence is 16 residues long. V lost 5 bases to trimming and J lost 4 bases; unmatched junction nucleotides: 5. Germline CDR1 reads SGHNT; CDR2 reads YENEEA. The CDR3 is CASSTGLAGGGETQYF. In DNA, the CDR3 is TGTGCCAGCAGCACGGGACTAGCGGGAGGCGGAGAGACCCAGTACTTC.

This chain connects TRBV7-6 to TRBJ2-5, with 8 nucleotides matching TRBD2. Germline values: CDR1 SGHVS, CDR2 FNYEAQ. V lost 3 bases, J lost 5 bases, and 8 bases stayed unmatched. CDR3 length equals 15 residues. The CDR3 loop reads CASSFTGTRGETQYF. CDR3 DNA sequence: TGTGCCAGCAGCTTTACCGGGACTAGGGGGGAGACCCAGTACTTC.